This T cell receptor beta chain was obtained from a study of OX40 agonist ivuxolimab in advanced cancers. Study summary: Patients took ivuxolimab, an agonistic anti-OX40 (CD134) antibody. Partial responses were recorded for three patients, including one with hepatocellular carcinoma and two with cutaneous melanoma. General study findings and limits: Some nonresponders additionally presented with little normalized T-cell clonal expansion.

The sample holds one count of this clone. No antigen is known for it. This table comes from immunoSEQ multiplex PCR, and its TCRdb copy is limited to in-frame clones, with some not included. The top ten clones hold 30% to 40% of a sample with about 25,000 clones, about 76% of them seen once. Enrollment shut out patients with autoimmune disease history or systemic immunosuppression. The CDR3 sequence is 16 residues long. Germline lookup yields CDR1 SGHTS and CDR2 YDEGEE. V was clipped by 0 bases and J by 1 base, with 12 bases between them. This TCR derives from an adult with an advanced solid tumor such as melanoma, head and neck, liver or kidney cancer. Specimen: CD4+ or CD8+ T cells sorted from blood, collected in a trial of the OX40 agonist ivuxolimab. V gene TRBV5-8 combines with J gene TRBJ2-3, with D unclear. The CDR3 loop is CASSLVVPYGTDTQYF. The CDR3 DNA reads TGTGCCAGCAGCTTGGTGGTACCCTATGGCACAGATACGCAGTATTTT.